Sequencing of this T cell receptor (beta chain) was carried out in a study of cytomegalovirus exposure and HLA in healthy donors. Study-wide results and caveats: Some TCR beta chains (over 150 of them) were listed as cytomegalovirus-associated. Most TCR sequences were rare, but some public TCRs occurred in many donors. Confirmation was obtained in vitro that a few CMV-associated chains are specific for CMV antigens. Using the classifier, cytomegalovirus status was reportedly diagnosed with high specificity and sensitivity.

On this clone itself: Its cognate antigen is unknown.

Sequencing was performed with immunoSEQ multiplex PCR; in TCRdb, only in-frame clones are kept and a portion is missing. The data contain some 240,000 clones, approximately 83% of them seen just once; the ten biggest clones take up roughly 1.2%. This TCR was recovered from a young woman in good health and CMV-seropositive. The sequencing input was PBMCs.

In DNA, the CDR3 is TGTGCCAGCAGTTACTCGGAGACAGGATACTTGGAGTACTTC. Amino acids: CASSYSETGYLEYF. The V and J genes are TRBV6-5 and TRBJ2-7; maybe TRBD1 (6 bases). Germline V gene sequence: CDR1 MNHEY, CDR2 SVGAGI. V was trimmed by 0 bases and J by 11 bases, leaving 17 bases between them. CDR3 length equals 14 residues.